A single sample is the source of the 5 T cell receptor beta chains below, sequenced in a study of T cells in Graves' hyperthyroidism and ophthalmopathy. From RNA transcripts, TCR beta CDR3 regions were amplified. Carried out on the TCR CDR3, a first-round RT-PCR used the HTBI primer set. MiXCR, run by TCRdb on the multiplex PCR reads, gives a single entry per CDR3 protein. The sample holds around 480,000 distinct CDR3 sequences, approximately 14% seen once. Specimen: blood. Source of these receptors: a young woman with Graves' hyperthyroidism.

J is TRBJ2-3 and V is TRBV5-6, with TRBD2 identical over 8 bases. This CDR3 spans 16 amino acids. Trimming removed 5 bases from V and 3 bases from J; junction bases left unmatched: 11. Germline-derived CDR1 and CDR2 are SGHDT and YYEEEE. Here the CDR3 DNA reads TGTGCCAGCAGTAGAACGGGAGGGCCGTCTACAGATACGCAGTATTTT. It codes for CASSRTGGPSTDTQYF.

The table lists this clonotype with a few counts. The chain recombines TRBV3-1 with TRBJ2-7; 13 nucleotides agree with TRBD2. The CDR3 covers 17 residues. V lost 0 bases, J lost 9 bases, and 11 bases stayed unmatched. The germline CDR1 and CDR2 sequences are LGHDT and YNNKEL (reference sequence). The CDR3 bases are TGTGCCAGCAGCCAAGAAGGACTAGCGGGAGAGCTTACGACGCAGTACGTC. The encoded protein is CASSQEGLAGELTTQYV.

This clonotype has only a few counts. The chain is built from TRBV5-1 and TRBJ2-2, with a possible D match to TRBD2 (6 bases). The CDR3 consists of 15 residues. CDR1 and CDR2 from the germline V gene are SGHRS and YFSETQ. Trimming shortened V by 4 bases and J by 1 base, and 11 bases separated the two germline ends. CDR3 bases: TGCGCCAGCAGCCCGGGGGAGAAGAACACCGGGGAGCTGTTTTTT. Its protein is CASSPGEKNTGELFF.

This clonotype was seen a few times. This chain links TRBV29-1 with TRBJ2-2; tentatively, D is TRBD1 or TRBD2 (6 bases each). CDR1 and CDR2 (germline): SQVTM, ANQGSEA. The ends were cut back, 6 bases at V and 0 bases at J, with 14 bases in the middle. The CDR3 contains 15 residues. CDR3 residues: CSVRNGGSNTGELFF. The CDR3 DNA reads as TGCAGCGTCCGGAACGGGGGCTCGAACACCGGGGAGCTGTTTTTT.

V and J are TRBV7-9 and TRBJ2-7; 7 bases agree with TRBD1. Trimming removed 4 bases from V and 5 bases from J; junction bases left unmatched: 8. The CDR3 length is 14 residues. Germline V gene data show CDR1 as SEHNR and CDR2 as FQNEAQ (reference sequence). The CDR3 sequence is CASSSGGRGNEQYF. The CDR3 nucleotides are TGTGCCAGCAGCTCAGGAGGCAGGGGGAACGAGCAGTACTTC.